This TCR beta chain was obtained from a study of vaccination and CD4 T cells after COVID-19. Across the whole study: Either a CEFX pool, an HIV-1 Nef pool, or no peptide was added to control cultures.

Turning to this clonotype: Its antigen is currently unknown.

The length of the CDR3 is 15 residues. V lost 3 bases and J 8 bases, leaving 15 bases between the germline ends. CDR1 and CDR2 (germline): SGHRS, YFSETQ. The Oncomine TCR Beta short-read assay was applied to DNA of cultured CD4+ T cells. Scientists extracted genomic DNA from CD4+ T cells grown in culture. MiXCR, applied by TCRdb to the PCR reads, yields one record per CDR3 protein. The sample has 13,000 or so distinct CDR3 sequences, about 50% seen once. The treatment is: roughly ten-day PBMC culture with coronavirus spike peptide pools or control peptides (ViraFEST assay). The chain couples TRBV5-1 to TRBJ1-6; no firm D call. The source material was CD4+ T cells from blood, cultured in vitro. This receptor was identified in a human donor who had recovered from COVID-19. Here the CDR3 reads CASSYSRISDSPLHF. For the CDR3, the DNA is TGCGCCAGCAGCTATTCGCGGATATCTGATTCACCCCTCCACTTT.